The source of this T cell receptor (beta chain) is a study of TIL therapy for anti-PD-1-resistant metastatic lung cancer. This was the immunoSEQ v3 assay. The protocol was immunoSEQ multiplex PCR, while the TCRdb copy is restricted to in-frame clones and leaves out a portion. The sample has around 100,000 clones; approximately 65% are singletons. The time point was: pre-treatment sample, taken before nivolumab and TIL therapy. Pleural nodules or supraclavicular lymph nodes made up most of the excised metastases sampled. Per germline, CDR1 LGHNA and CDR2 YSLEER. Trimming cost V 0 bases and J 1 base; bases outside gene matches: 4. The CDR3 totals 17 residues. This clone was detected only once.

The chain links TRBV4-3 to TRBJ2-5, with TRBD2 matching 11 bases. The sample consisted of tumor tissue, taken at baseline. This TCR was sampled from a person aged 25-85 years with non-small cell lung cancer. The CDR3 nucleotides read TGCGCCAGCAGCCAAGAGAAGCTAGCGGGGGGCCAAGAGACCCAGTACTTC. Translated, it gives CASSQEKLAGGQETQYF.